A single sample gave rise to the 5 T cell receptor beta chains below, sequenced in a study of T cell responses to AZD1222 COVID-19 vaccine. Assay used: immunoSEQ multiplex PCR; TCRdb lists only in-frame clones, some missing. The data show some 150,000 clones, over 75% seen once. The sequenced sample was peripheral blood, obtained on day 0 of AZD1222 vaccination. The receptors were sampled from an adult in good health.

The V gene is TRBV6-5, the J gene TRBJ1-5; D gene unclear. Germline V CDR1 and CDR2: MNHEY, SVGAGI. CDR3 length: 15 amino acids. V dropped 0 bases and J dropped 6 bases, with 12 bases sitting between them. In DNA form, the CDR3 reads TGTGCCAGCAGTTACTCATCGGCACAGCCTCAGCCCCAGCATTTT. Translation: CASSYSSAQPQPQHF.

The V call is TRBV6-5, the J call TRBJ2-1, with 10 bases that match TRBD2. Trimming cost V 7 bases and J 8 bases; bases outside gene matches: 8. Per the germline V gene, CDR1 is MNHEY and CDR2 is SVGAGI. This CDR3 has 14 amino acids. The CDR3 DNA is TGTGCCAGCACCCCCAGCGGGAGGGCCCATGAGCAGTTCTTC. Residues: CASTPSGRAHEQFF.

CDR3 coding DNA: TGTGCCAGCAGCCCCGGTTCACGGCAGGCCGAAGCTTTCTTT. This sequence encodes CASSPGSRQAEAFF. The V call is TRBV5-4, the J call TRBJ1-1; D is undetermined. The CDR3 runs to 14 residues. CDR1 and CDR2 from the germline V gene are SGHNT and YYREEE (reference sequence). Trimming removed 4 bases at V and 8 bases at J, with 18 bases between.

CDR3 in amino acids: CASSPMTSRHPSYEQYF. The CDR3 bases are TGTGCCAGCAGCCCCATGACTTCACGACACCCCTCCTACGAGCAGTACTTC. The gene calls are TRBV21-1 and TRBJ2-7. TRBV21-1 is noted as a pseudogene. This CDR3 has 17 residues.

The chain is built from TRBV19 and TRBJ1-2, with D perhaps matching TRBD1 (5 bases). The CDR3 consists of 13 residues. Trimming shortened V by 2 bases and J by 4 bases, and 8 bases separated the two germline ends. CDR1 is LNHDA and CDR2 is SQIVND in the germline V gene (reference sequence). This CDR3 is CASSIFQGYGYTF. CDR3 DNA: TGTGCCAGTAGTATATTTCAGGGCTATGGCTACACCTTC.